This entry is about one T cell receptor beta chain. Its target is not known. V dropped 3 bases and J dropped 8 bases, with 13 bases sitting between them. The CDR3 is 13 residues long. CDR1 and CDR2 (germline): KGHSH, LQKENI. TCRdb's table, derived via immunoSEQ multiplex PCR, lists solely in-frame clones and lacks some. This table holds approximately 61,000 clones, 80% found once. Time point reported: week 11, during vaccination. Vaccinated patients received 300 ug of mutant IDH1 20-mer peptide per dose, with topical imiquimod. The astrocytomas were IDH1-mutant, ATRX-negative, and WHO grade 3 or 4. This record comes from a study of a mutant IDH1 vaccine in newly diagnosed glioma. Background on the study: The first vaccination came 4-6 weeks after radiotherapy alone, or with temozolomide cycles. Those enrolled had earlier been treated with radiotherapy, temozolomide, or both, mostly both. Regarding the study as a whole: In around 93% of patients, immune responses induced by the vaccine occurred.

The genes are TRBV18 and TRBJ1-1; possible D gene TRBD1, 5 bases. Sequenced material: PBMCs, taken from a glioma patient whose treatment included an IDH1 peptide vaccine. This receptor was identified in a man in his fifties or sixties with glioma. For the CDR3, the DNA is TGTGCCAGCTCACCGGATCGACAGAGAGAAGCTTTCTTT. Protein product: CASSPDRQREAFF. Together with reference TRBV18 and TRBJ1-1, the CDR3 gives the full variable domain: NAGVMQNPRHLVRRRGQEARLRCSPMKGHSHVYWYRQLPEEGLKFMVYLQKENIIDESGMPKERFSAEFPKEGPSILRIQQVVRGDSAAYFCASSPDRQREAFFGQGTRLTVV.